This record covers a single T cell receptor beta chain. The specificity of this receptor is unknown. Per-base quality was not reported, and no clone a single base away is much larger than it. This record belongs to a study of blood T cell repertoires in COVID-19 (dated by TCRdb to the early 2020s). Background on the whole study: Samples covering the acute and convalescent phases of COVID-19 were provided by collaborators in the United States, Italy and Spain. Samples came from the ongoing ImmuneRACE study (first 160 participants) plus 1,254 subjects from 6 global collaborators. The dataset comprised deeply sampled blood TCRbeta repertoires from subjects exposed to, actively infected with, or recovered from COVID-19. Where available, HLA class I and class II types were taken from metadata supplied by the sample provider and were not determined by assay-based typing. The prospective study material was composed of cDNA or gDNA derived from T cells, B-cell-depleted T cells, or PBMCs. The repertoires were made available in a free public database intended to serve as a resource for research on the immune response to SARS-CoV-2. A de-identified subject ID, COVID-19 status, age in years and sex were almost always included in the sample metadata.

On the study overall, not on this receptor specifically: Clinical and demographic metadata were provided uncurated, with the amount varying by source and participant.

The collaborating institutions used their own protocols to collect whole blood in K2EDTA tubes. Collaborator samples were shipped for TCRbeta analysis as frozen whole blood, isolated PBMCs, or DNA extracted from either sample type. Relative to germline, V is 1 base shorter and J is 0 bases shorter, with 17 bases between their ends. From a lookup of the germline V gene, CDR1 and CDR2 are SGHTA and FQGNSA. CDR3 length: 18 amino acids, cysteine to phenylalanine. The read is trimmed to its CDR3 DNA, 54 bases read in frame from base 1. TCRbeta CDR3 regions were amplified from genomic DNA using the immunoSEQ Assay, a bias-controlled multiplex PCR. Regarding the original processing steps: The number of nucleated cells in each sample was estimated from the amplification of reference gene primers within the assay. Sequence reads were collapsed and filtered to measure the absolute abundance of every unique TCRbeta CDR3 rearrangement. Productive Simpson clonality was computed per sample as the square root of Simpson's diversity index over productive rearrangements. TCRdb carries this immuneACCESS record with in-frame sequences only. Its versions omit some clonotypes, under half of them owing to an unresolved V gene in the studies checked, with the rest unexplained. V and J calls and clone size are given by that table; D and trimming were obtained from the DNA. The sample table lists about 250,000 clones, 88% of them with a count of one. The top ten clones comprise over 1.2% of the sample.

The sequence came from an elderly man with acute or convalescent COVID-19. The chain employs TRBV7-2 and TRBJ2-3; TRBD2 is perhaps the D gene, given 5 matching bases. The specimen sequenced was peripheral blood. The CDR3 is CASSLGRGGIPSTDTQYF. The DNA is as follows: TGTGCCAGCAGCTTAGGACGGGGTGGCATCCCTAGCACAGATACGCAGTATTTT.